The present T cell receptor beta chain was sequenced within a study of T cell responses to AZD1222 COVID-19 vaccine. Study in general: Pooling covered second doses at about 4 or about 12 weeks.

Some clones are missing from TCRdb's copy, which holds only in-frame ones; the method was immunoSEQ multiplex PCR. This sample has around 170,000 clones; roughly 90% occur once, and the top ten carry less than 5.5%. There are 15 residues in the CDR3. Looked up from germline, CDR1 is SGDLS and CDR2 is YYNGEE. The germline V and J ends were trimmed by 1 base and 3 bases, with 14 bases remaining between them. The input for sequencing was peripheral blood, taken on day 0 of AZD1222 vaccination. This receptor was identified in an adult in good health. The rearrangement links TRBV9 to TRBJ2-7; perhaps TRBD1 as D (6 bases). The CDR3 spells CASSVTWGQGYEQYF. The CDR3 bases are TGTGCCAGCAGCGTAACGTGGGGACAAGGCTACGAGCAGTACTTC.